The clone carrying this TCR beta chain was picked up a small number of times. Its matching antigen is unknown. V gave up 0 bases and J gave up 1 base, with 9 bases separating them. Germline CDR1 reads SGHTA; CDR2 reads FQGNSA. CDR3 length: 16 amino acids. A multiplex PCR was run with 60 Vbeta primers and 13 Jbeta primers. Authors' methods: As a later analysis found, there were tens of millions of unique TCR beta chains, of which roughly 11 million were shared. Assay: immunoSEQ multiplex PCR; the TCRdb copy retains only in-frame clones and omits some. That table furnishes V, J and clone size, whereas the DNA furnished D and trimming. The sample records 110,000 to 150,000 clones, 70% being singletons. This sample was taken from a study of cytomegalovirus exposure and HLA in healthy donors. Study outcomes and limitations: It was assumed in the presence/absence analyses that sequencing depth was roughly uniform across donors. Sequencing had likely introduced a cluster of highly shared sequence variants as an artifact.

Material: PBMCs. The source of this sequence is a woman in her sixties in good health and CMV-seropositive. This chain connects TRBV7-2 to TRBJ2-2; D uncertain. The CDR3 sequence: CASSLAVAGNTGELFF. The CDR3 bases are TGTGCCAGCAGCTTAGCGGTGGCAGGGAACACCGGGGAGCTGTTTTTT.